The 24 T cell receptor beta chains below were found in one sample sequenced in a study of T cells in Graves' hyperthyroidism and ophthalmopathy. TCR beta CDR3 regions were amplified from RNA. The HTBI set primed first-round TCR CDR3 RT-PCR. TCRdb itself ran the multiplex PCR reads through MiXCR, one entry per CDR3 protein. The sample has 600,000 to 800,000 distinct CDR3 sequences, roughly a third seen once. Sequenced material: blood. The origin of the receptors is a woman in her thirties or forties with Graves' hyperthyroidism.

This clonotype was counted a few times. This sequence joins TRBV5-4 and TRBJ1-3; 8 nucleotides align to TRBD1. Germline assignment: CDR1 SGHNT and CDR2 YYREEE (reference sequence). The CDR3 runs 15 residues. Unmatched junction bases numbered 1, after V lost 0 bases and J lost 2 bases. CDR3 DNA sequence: TGTGCCAGCAGCTTGGAACAGGGGGCTGGAAACACCATATATTTT. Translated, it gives CASSLEQGAGNTIYF.

CDR3 residues: CASSLSPGENTEAFF. In DNA, the CDR3 is TGCGCCAGCAGCTTGTCCCCAGGGGAGAACACTGAAGCTTTCTTT. This chain connects TRBV5-1 to TRBJ1-1; a weak D match, TRBD1 (6 bases). Germline CDR1 SGHRS, CDR2 YFSETQ. Trimming took off 1 base at V and 1 base at J, with 11 bases between the two ends. This CDR3 region has 15 residues.

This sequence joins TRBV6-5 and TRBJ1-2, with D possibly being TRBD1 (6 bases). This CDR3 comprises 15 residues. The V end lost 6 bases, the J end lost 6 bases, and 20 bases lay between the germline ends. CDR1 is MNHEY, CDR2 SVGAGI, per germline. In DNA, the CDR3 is TGTGCCAGCAGCCGACTCGGGCAGGGGATCGATGGCTACACCTTC. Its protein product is CASSRLGQGIDGYTF.

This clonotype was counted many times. CDR3 sequence reads: CSATSLRNEKLFF. The CDR3 region has the DNA TGCAGTGCCACGTCCCTTCGGAATGAAAAACTGTTTTTT. The chain recombines TRBV20-1 with TRBJ1-4; D gene uncertain. V lost 6 bases and J 5 bases, leaving 13 bases between the germline ends. From germline, CDR1 is DFQATT and CDR2 SNEGSKA (reference sequence). This CDR3 has 13 amino acids.

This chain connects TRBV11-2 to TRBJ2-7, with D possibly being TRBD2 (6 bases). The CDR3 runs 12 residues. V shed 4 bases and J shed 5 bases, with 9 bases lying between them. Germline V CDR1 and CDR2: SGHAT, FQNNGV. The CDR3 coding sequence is TGTGCCAGCAGCTGGGGAGGTGACGAGCAGTACTTC. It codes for CASSWGGDEQYF.

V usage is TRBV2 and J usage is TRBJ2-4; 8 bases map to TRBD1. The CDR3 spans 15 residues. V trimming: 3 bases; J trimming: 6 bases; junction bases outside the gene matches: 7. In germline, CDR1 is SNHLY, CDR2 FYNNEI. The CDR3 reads CASSEGDRPPNIQYF. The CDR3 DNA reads TGTGCCAGCAGTGAGGGGGACAGGCCCCCAAACATTCAGTACTTC. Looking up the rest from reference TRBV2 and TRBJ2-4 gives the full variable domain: EPEVTQTPSHQVTQMGQEVILRCVPISNHLYFYWYRQILGQKVEFLVSFYNNEISEKSEIFDDQFSVERPDGSNFTLKIRSTKLEDSAMYFCASSEGDRPPNIQYFGAGTRLSVL.

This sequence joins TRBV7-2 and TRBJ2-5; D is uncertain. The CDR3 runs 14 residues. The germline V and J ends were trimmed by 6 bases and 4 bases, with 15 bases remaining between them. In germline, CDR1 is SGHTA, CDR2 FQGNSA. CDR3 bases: TGTGCCAGCAGTTCCCTTGTCGGAACAGAGACCCAGTACTTC. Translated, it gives CASSSLVGTETQYF.

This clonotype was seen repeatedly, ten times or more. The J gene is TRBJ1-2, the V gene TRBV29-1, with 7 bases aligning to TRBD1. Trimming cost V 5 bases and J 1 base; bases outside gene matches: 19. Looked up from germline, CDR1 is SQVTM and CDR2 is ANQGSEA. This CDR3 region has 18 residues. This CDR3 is CSVLTFGTVPNNNYGYTF. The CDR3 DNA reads TGCAGCGTTCTTACGTTCGGGACAGTCCCTAACAATAACTATGGCTACACCTTC. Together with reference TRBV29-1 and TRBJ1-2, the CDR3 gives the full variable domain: SAVISQKPSRDICQRGTSLTIQCQVDSQVTMMFWYRQQPGQSLTLIATANQGSEATYESGFVIDKFPISRPNLTFSTLTVSNMSPEDSSIYLCSVLTFGTVPNNNYGYTFGSGTRLTVV.

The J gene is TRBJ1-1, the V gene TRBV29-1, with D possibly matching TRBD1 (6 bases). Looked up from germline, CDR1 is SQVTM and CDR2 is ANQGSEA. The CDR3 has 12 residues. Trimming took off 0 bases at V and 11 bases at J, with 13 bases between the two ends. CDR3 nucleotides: TGCAGCGTTGAAGAAAGGGGGGGTGATGCTTTCTTT. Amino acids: CSVEERGGDAFF.

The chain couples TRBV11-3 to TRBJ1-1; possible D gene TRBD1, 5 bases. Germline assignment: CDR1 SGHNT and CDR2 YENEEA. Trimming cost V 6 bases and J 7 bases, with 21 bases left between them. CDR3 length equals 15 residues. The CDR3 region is CASRTPGRQLGEAFF. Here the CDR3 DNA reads TGTGCCAGCAGGACCCCGGGGCGACAACTCGGTGAAGCTTTCTTT.

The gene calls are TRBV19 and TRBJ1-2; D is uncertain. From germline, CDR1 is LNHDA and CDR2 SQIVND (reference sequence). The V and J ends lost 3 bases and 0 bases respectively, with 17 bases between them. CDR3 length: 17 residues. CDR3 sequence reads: CASSIYGRTTANYGYTF. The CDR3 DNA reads TGTGCCAGTAGTATTTATGGAAGGACTACCGCTAACTATGGCTACACCTTC.

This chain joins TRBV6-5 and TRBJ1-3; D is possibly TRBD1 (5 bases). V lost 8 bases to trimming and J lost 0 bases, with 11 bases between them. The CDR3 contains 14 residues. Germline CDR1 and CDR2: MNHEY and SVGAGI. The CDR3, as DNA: TGTGCCAGCCAGACAGTTATCTCTGGAAACACCATATATTTT. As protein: CASQTVISGNTIYF.

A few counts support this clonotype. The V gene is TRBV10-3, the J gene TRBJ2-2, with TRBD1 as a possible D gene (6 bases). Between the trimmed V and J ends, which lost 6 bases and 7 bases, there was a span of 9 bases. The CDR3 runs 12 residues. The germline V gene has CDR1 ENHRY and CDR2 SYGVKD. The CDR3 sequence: CAISQGRGELFF. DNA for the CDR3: TGTGCCATCAGCCAGGGGCGCGGGGAGCTGTTTTTT.

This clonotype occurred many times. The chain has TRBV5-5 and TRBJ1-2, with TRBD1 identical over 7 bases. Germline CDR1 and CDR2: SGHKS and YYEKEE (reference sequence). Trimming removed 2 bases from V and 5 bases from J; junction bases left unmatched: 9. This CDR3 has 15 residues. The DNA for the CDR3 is TGTGCCAGCAGCTTATTCCAGGGGGTCAGATATGGCTACACCTTC. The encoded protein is CASSLFQGVRYGYTF.

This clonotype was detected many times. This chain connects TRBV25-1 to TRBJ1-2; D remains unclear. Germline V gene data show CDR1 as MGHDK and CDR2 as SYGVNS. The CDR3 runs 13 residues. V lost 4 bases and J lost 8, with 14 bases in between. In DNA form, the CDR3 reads TGTGCCAGCAGTGGCCCGGGAGGGTACGGCTACACCTTC. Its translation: CASSGPGGYGYTF.

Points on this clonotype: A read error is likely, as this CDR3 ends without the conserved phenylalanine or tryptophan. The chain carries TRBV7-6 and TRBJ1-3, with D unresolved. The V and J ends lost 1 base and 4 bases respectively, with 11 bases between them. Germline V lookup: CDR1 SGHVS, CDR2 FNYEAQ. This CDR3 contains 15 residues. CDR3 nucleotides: TGTGCCAGCAGCTTAGGCCTCGACTCCGGAAACACCATATATTTA. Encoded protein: CASSLGLDSGNTIYL.

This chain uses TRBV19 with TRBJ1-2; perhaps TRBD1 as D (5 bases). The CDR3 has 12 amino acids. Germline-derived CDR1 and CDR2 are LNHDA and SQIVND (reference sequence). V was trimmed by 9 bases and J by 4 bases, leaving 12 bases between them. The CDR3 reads CASLRQSYGYTF. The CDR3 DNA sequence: TGTGCCAGCCTGCGACAGAGCTATGGCTACACCTTC.

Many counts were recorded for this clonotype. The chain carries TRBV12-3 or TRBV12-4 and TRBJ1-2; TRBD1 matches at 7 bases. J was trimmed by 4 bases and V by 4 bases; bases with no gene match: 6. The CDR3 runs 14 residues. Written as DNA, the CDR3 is TGTGCCAGCAGTTCGGGACAGAGATCCTATGGCTACACCTTC. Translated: CASSSGQRSYGYTF.

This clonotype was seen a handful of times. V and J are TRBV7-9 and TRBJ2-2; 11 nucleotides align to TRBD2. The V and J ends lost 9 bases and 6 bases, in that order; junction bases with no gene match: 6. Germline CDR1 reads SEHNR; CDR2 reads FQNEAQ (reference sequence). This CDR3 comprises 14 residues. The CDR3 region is CARGGTSGSGELFF. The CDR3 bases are TGTGCCAGAGGGGGGACTAGCGGATCCGGGGAGCTGTTTTTT.

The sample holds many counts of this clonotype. The chain's CDR3 is CASSGRDRVTEQYF. The CDR3 bases are TGTGCCAGCAGCGGCCGGGACAGGGTGACCGAGCAGTACTTC. V and J are TRBV9 and TRBJ2-7, with 9 positions matching TRBD1. Looked up from germline, CDR1 is SGDLS and CDR2 is YYNGEE. Trimming cost V 3 bases and J 6 bases; bases outside gene matches: 7. This CDR3 region has 14 residues. Complete variable domain (other parts from reference TRBV9 and TRBJ2-7): DSGVTQTPKHLITATGQRVTLRCSPRSGDLSVYWYQQSLDQGLQFLIQYYNGEERAKGNILERFSAQQFPDLHSELNLSSLELGDSALYFCASSGRDRVTEQYFGPGTRLTVT.

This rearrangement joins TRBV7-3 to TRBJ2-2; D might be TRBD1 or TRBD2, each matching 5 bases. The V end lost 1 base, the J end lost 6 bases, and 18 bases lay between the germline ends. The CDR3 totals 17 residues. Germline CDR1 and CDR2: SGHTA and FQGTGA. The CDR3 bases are TGTGCCAGCAGCTTAAGCTATTTTGGGGGAGAAGCCGGGGAGCTGTTTTTT. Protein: CASSLSYFGGEAGELFF.

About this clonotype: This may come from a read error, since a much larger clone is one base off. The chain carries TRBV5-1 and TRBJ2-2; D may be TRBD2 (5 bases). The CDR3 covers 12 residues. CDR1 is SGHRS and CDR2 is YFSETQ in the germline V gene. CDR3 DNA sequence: TGCGCCAGCAGCAGGGCTGCCGGGGAGCCGTTTTTT. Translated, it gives CASSRAAGEPFF. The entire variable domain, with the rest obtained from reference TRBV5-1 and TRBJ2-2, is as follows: KAGVTQTPRYLIKTRGQQVTLSCSPISGHRSVSWYQQTPGQGLQFLFEYFSETQRNKGNFPGRFSGRQFSNSRSEMNVSTLELGDSALYLCASSRAAGEPFFGEGSRLTVL.

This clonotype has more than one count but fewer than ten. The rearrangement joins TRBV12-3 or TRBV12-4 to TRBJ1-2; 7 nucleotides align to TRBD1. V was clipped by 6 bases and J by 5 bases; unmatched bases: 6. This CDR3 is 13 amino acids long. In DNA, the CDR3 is TGTGCCAGCAGCTCTCAGACAGGGTATGGCTACACCTTC. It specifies CASSSQTGYGYTF.

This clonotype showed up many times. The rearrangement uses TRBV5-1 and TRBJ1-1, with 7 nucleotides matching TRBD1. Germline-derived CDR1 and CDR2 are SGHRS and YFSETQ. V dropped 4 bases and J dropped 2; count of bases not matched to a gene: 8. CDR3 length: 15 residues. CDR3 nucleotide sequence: TGCGCCAGCAGCCCCGGTAGGGACAGAAACACTGAAGCTTTCTTT. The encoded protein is CASSPGRDRNTEAFF.